This T cell receptor (beta chain) was observed in a study of CD8 T cells in Susac syndrome. Reverse transcription of about 0.45 to 1 ug RNA was performed with random hexamers. The TCR beta CDR3 was amplified by immunoSEQ multiplex PCR across 54 Vbeta, 13 Jbeta. TCRdb recomputed calls from the immunoSEQ multiplex PCR reads with MiXCR, one row per CDR3 protein. The sample includes roughly 140,000 distinct CDR3 sequences, roughly 94% of them seen just once. Multiple sclerosis controls were treatment-naive patients with stable or active relapsing-remitting disease. Negative isolation yielded the CD8+ and CD4+ T cells, while FACS enriched the TEMRA cells. V was trimmed by 2 bases and J by 0 bases, leaving 8 bases between them. This CDR3 spans 14 amino acids. Germline-derived CDR1 and CDR2 are MNHEY and SMNVEV (reference sequence).

The material sequenced was CD8+ T cells from PBMCs. The V and J genes are TRBV27 and TRBJ2-7; perhaps D is TRBD1 or TRBD2 (5 bases each). This sequence originates from a human donor with multiple sclerosis. CDR3 DNA sequence: TGTGCCAGCAGTTTAGGGGACGGCTCCTACGAGCAGTACTTC. The encoded protein is CASSLGDGSYEQYF.